This T cell receptor (beta chain) was captured by sequencing in a study of tumor-infiltrating lymphocytes in primary liver carcinoma. This clonotype is a singleton in its sample. The junction differs from germline at one of its ends, possibly a read error. Reverse transcription of 450 to 500 ng total RNA with a constant-region primer produced TCR beta cDNA. Amplification in three nested multiplex PCR rounds with slightly modified ARM-PCR gave rise to TCR beta libraries. Both of the initial two PCR rounds ran for approximately 10 cycles and employed TRBV1-TRBV30 forward primers alongside a C-beta reverse primer. MiXCR, applied by TCRdb to the multiplex PCR reads, yields one record per CDR3 protein. In the table there are fewer than 80,000 distinct CDR3 sequences, about 75% of which are singletons. Extraction of RNA together with DNA used roughly 20-32 mg of unsorted bulk tissue. This CDR3 has 13 amino acids.

The TCR originated in a man aged 35 to 55 with primary liver carcinoma and hepatitis B virus infection. The J gene is TRBJ1-1, the V gene TRBV12-3 or TRBV12-4, with a tentative D call TRBD1 (6 bases). What was sequenced was tumor-adjacent normal liver tissue. CDR3: CASRATGLAEAFF. The CDR3 DNA reads as TGTGCCAGCAGGGCAACAGGGCTCGCTGAAGCTTTCTTC.